Listed here are 18 T cell receptor beta chains from one sample, sequenced in a study of cytomegalovirus exposure and HLA in healthy donors. Primers included in the PCR were 60 Vbeta and 13 Jbeta primers. Generated by immunoSEQ multiplex PCR, the TCRdb table keeps only in-frame clones and is missing some. The sample yields roughly 150,000 clones, roughly 85% seen once. The sample consisted of PBMCs. These receptor sequences come from a man aged 25-45 years in good health and CMV-seropositive.

V is TRBV7-9 and J is TRBJ2-7; no reliable D call. Germline-derived CDR1 and CDR2 are SEHNR and FQNEAQ (reference sequence). CDR3 length: 12 amino acids. V was cut by 2 bases and J by 2 bases, with 4 bases left in between. CDR3 sequence (DNA): TGTGCCAGCAGCTTACCTCCCTACGAGCAGTACTTC. Translated, it gives CASSLPPYEQYF. Supplemented by reference TRBV7-9 and TRBJ2-7, the full variable domain reads DTGVSQNPRHKITKRGQNVTFRCDPISEHNRLYWYRQTLGQGPEFLTYFQNEAQLEKSRLLSDRFSAERPKGSFSTLEIQRTEQGDSAMYLCASSLPPYEQYFGPGTRLTVT.

The V and J genes are TRBV15 and TRBJ2-5, with 7 nucleotides matching TRBD2. Germline V gene data show CDR1 as LNHNV and CDR2 as YYDKDF (reference sequence). The V segment lost 4 bases and the J segment 1 base; nucleotides outside the gene matches: 3. The CDR3 has 14 amino acids. DNA of the CDR3: TGTGCCACCAGCACTAAGCGGGGCCAAGAGACCCAGTACTTC. Translated: CATSTKRGQETQYF.

CDR3 sequence: CASSLDRFMNTEAFF. CDR3 nucleotides: TGTGCCAGCAGCTTGGATCGGTTCATGAACACTGAAGCTTTCTTT. The genes are TRBV5-6 and TRBJ1-1; the D is unclear. This CDR3 region has 15 residues. Germline CDR1 reads SGHDT; CDR2 reads YYEEEE. V lost 0 bases and J 0 bases, leaving 9 bases between the germline ends.

V gene TRBV7-9 combines with J gene TRBJ2-1, with D perhaps matching TRBD1 (5 bases). Trimming took off 5 bases at V and 8 bases at J, with 19 bases between the two ends. Germline V gene sequence: CDR1 SEHNR, CDR2 FQNEAQ (reference sequence). This CDR3 has 15 residues. CDR3 coding DNA: TGTGCCAGCAGCACACCTGAGGCTTGGGGCTATGAGCAGTTCTTC. As protein: CASSTPEAWGYEQFF.

This sequence joins TRBV7-9 and TRBJ2-5; D remains ambiguous. This CDR3 is built from 12 residues. The germline V gene encodes CDR1 SEHNR and CDR2 FQNEAQ (reference sequence). The V and J ends lost 0 bases and 5 bases respectively, with 4 bases between them. The CDR3 protein is CASSLASETQYF. In nucleotides, the CDR3 is TGTGCCAGCAGCTTAGCTTCGGAGACCCAGTACTTC.

The V and J genes are TRBV7-2 and TRBJ2-1; TRBD2 might be the D (6 bases). This CDR3 is built from 15 residues. The germline V gene has CDR1 SGHTA and CDR2 FQGNSA. V was trimmed by 0 bases and J by 2 bases, leaving 8 bases between them. This CDR3 reads CASSLAGGAYNEQFF. As DNA, the CDR3 is TGTGCCAGCAGCTTAGCGGGAGGAGCCTACAATGAGCAGTTCTTC.

The chain uses TRBV23-1 and TRBJ2-2, with D possibly matching TRBD2 (6 bases). TRBV23-1 is an ORF; its function is uncertain. Trimming removed 0 bases at V and 6 bases at J, with 14 bases between. The CDR3 has 16 amino acids. CDR3 region: CASSQSRTGLAGELFF. CDR3 DNA sequence: TGCGCCAGCAGTCAATCAAGAACGGGACTGGCCGGGGAGCTGTTTTTT.

The CDR3 coding sequence is TGCGCCAGCAGCCAAGATGGTTCCCAATTTGCCACTCAGGGGGTTTCCTACAATGAGCAGTTCTTC. Translated, it gives CASSQDGSQFATQGVSYNEQFF. The chain uses TRBV4-3 and TRBJ2-1, with 7 bases identical to TRBD1. This CDR3 comprises 22 residues. Germline V lookup: CDR1 LGHNA, CDR2 YSLEER. With V trimmed by 0 bases and J by 1 base, 21 bases remained unmatched.

Remarks on this clone: Mismatch with germline at one junction end may stem from a read error. Here the CDR3 DNA reads TGTGCTAGCAGTCGAGACAGGGGAGAGACCCAGTACTTC. Its translation is CASSRDRGETQYF. V gene TRBV7-7 combines with J gene TRBJ2-5; the match to TRBD1 covers 8 bases. There are 13 residues in the CDR3. CDR1 and CDR2 (germline): SSHAT, FNYEAQ (reference sequence).

This clone was picked up a small number of times. The V gene is TRBV6-6, the J gene TRBJ2-3; no firm D call. V shed 0 bases and J shed 7 bases, with 8 bases lying between them. The CDR3 totals 13 residues. The germline V gene encodes CDR1 MNHNY and CDR2 SVGAGI (reference sequence). CDR3 bases: TGTGCCAGCAGTTACTCGGCTAGTCATACGCAGTATTTT. It codes for CASSYSASHTQYF.

V gene TRBV10-1 combines with J gene TRBJ2-3; the match to TRBD2 covers 8 bases. CDR1 is WNHNN, CDR2 SYGVQD, per germline (reference sequence). Germline trimming cut 5 bases from V and 3 bases from J; bases unmatched to any gene: 10. CDR3 length equals 16 residues. CDR3: CASSSISGSPTDTQYF. DNA for the CDR3: TGCGCCAGCAGTTCCATCAGCGGGAGTCCGACAGATACGCAGTATTTT.

V gene TRBV14 combines with J gene TRBJ2-1, with 8 bases matching TRBD2. Unmatched junction bases numbered 2, after V lost 4 bases and J lost 9 bases. CDR3 size: 12 residues. CDR1 is SGHDN, CDR2 FVKESK, per germline. The chain's CDR3 is CASSPGLVEQFF. For the CDR3, the DNA is TGTGCCAGCAGCCCGGGACTAGTTGAGCAGTTCTTC. Full variable domain (outside the CDR3, taken from reference TRBV14 and TRBJ2-1): EAGVTQFPSHSVIEKGQTVTLRCDPISGHDNLYWYRRVMGKEIKFLLHFVKESKQDESGMPNNRFLAERTGGTYSTLKVQPAELEDSGVYFCASSPGLVEQFFGPGTRLTVL.

J is TRBJ2-1 and V is TRBV5-1, with 12 bases fitting TRBD2. The CDR3 is made up of 17 amino acids. Unmatched junction bases numbered 1, after V lost 0 bases and J lost 0 bases. The germline V gene has CDR1 SGHRS and CDR2 YFSETQ. The CDR3 nucleotides are TGCGCCAGCAGCTTGGGGACTAGCGGGAACTCCTACAATGAGCAGTTCTTC. Encoded protein: CASSLGTSGNSYNEQFF.

The J gene is TRBJ1-1, the V gene TRBV7-9; 7 bases map to TRBD1. Trimming removed 5 bases from V and 3 bases from J; junction bases left unmatched: 6. Germline assignment: CDR1 SEHNR and CDR2 FQNEAQ (reference sequence). CDR3 size: 14 residues. CDR3 coding DNA: TGTGCCAGCAGCCCCCAAGGGGGCCACACTGAAGCTTTCTTT. Translated, it gives CASSPQGGHTEAFF.

DNA for the CDR3: TGTGCCAGCAGCGTAGGGGGGCAGGGGGCAATCTACGAGCAGTACTTC. This sequence encodes CASSVGGQGAIYEQYF. This chain joins TRBV9 and TRBJ2-7, with 8 bases identical to TRBD1. CDR3 length: 16 residues. Germline trimming cut 0 bases from V and 3 bases from J; bases unmatched to any gene: 8. The germline gives CDR1 SGDLS, CDR2 YYNGEE.

V usage is TRBV11-2 and J usage is TRBJ1-2; D is ambiguous. Germline V gene data show CDR1 as SGHAT and CDR2 as FQNNGV. The CDR3 is 13 residues long. V shed 3 bases and J shed 2 bases, with 7 bases lying between them. The CDR3 sequence is CASSLGSNYGYTF. Written as DNA, the CDR3 is TGTGCCAGCAGCTTGGGCAGCAACTATGGCTACACCTTC. Complete variable domain (other parts from reference TRBV11-2 and TRBJ1-2): EAGVAQSPRYKIIEKRQSVAFWCNPISGHATLYWYQQILGQGPKLLIQFQNNGVVDDSQLPKDRFSAERLKGVDSTLKIQPAKLEDSAVYLCASSLGSNYGYTFGSGTRLTVV.

The chain combines TRBV19 with TRBJ2-3; 12 nucleotides align to TRBD2. In germline, CDR1 is LNHDA, CDR2 SQIVND (reference sequence). V lost 1 base, J lost 6 bases, and 8 bases stayed unmatched. CDR3 length equals 17 residues. The CDR3 spells CASSIGTSGAGLDTQYF. The DNA for the CDR3 is TGTGCCAGTAGTATAGGGACTAGCGGGGCGGGGTTGGATACGCAGTATTTT.

The chain is built from TRBV5-5 and TRBJ2-3; D gene unclear. CDR3 length: 15 residues. Germline V gene lookup returns CDR1 SGHKS and CDR2 YYEKEE (reference sequence). The V gene lost 1 base and the J gene lost 0 bases, with 9 bases spanning the gap. The CDR3 region has the DNA TGTGCCAGCAGCTTGACTTCACGAAGCACAGATACGCAGTATTTT. It yields the protein CASSLTSRSTDTQYF.